A single sample gave rise to the 21 T cell receptor beta chains below, sequenced in a study of blood T cell repertoires in COVID-19. TCRdb's table, derived via immunoSEQ multiplex PCR, lists solely in-frame clones and lacks some. This table holds about 380,000 clones, roughly 80% found once. The material sequenced was peripheral blood. These TCRs come from a human donor with acute or convalescent COVID-19. The donor label of this sample is uncertain.

The CDR3 loop reads CASSRTGVFSGANVLTF. As DNA, the CDR3 is TGCGCCAGCAGTAGGACAGGGGTCTTCTCTGGGGCCAACGTCCTGACTTTC. This chain links TRBV5-1 with TRBJ2-6, with 9 nucleotides matching TRBD1. CDR1 SGHRS and CDR2 YFSETQ come from the germline V gene. With 5 bases clipped from V and 0 bases from J, the junction kept 6 bases outside the gene matches. This CDR3 has 17 amino acids.

This chain joins TRBV5-1 and TRBJ1-1; the match to TRBD1 covers 7 bases. Per the germline V gene, CDR1 is SGHRS and CDR2 is YFSETQ. The trim removed 3 bases at V and 1 base at J, leaving 6 bases unmatched. The CDR3 totals 15 residues. CDR3 loop: CASSYDGTANTEAFF. Written as DNA, the CDR3 is TGCGCCAGCAGCTATGACGGGACAGCGAACACTGAAGCTTTCTTT.

This chain links TRBV28 with TRBJ1-4; TRBD1 aligns across 9 bases. Germline loops: CDR1 MDHEN, CDR2 SYDVKM. The ends lost 4 bases at V and 3 bases at J; junction bases unmatched: 3. The CDR3 has 15 amino acids. Here the CDR3 DNA reads TGTGCCAGCAGTTCCAACAGGGGGCCTAATGAAAAACTGTTTTTT. It is translated as CASSSNRGPNEKLFF.

The rearrangement uses TRBV7-6 and TRBJ2-1; D possibly corresponds to TRBD2 (6 bases). V was cut by 5 bases and J by 8 bases, with 19 bases left in between. This CDR3 has 15 residues. CDR1 SGHVS and CDR2 FNYEAQ come from the germline V gene. The CDR3 here is CASSLRGRGTDEQFF. DNA for the CDR3: TGTGCCAGCAGCCTCCGGGGCCGGGGGACCGATGAGCAGTTCTTC.

The V call is TRBV9, the J call TRBJ2-1; perhaps TRBD2 as D (6 bases). V lost 0 bases to trimming and J lost 6 bases, with 13 bases between them. Looked up from germline, CDR1 is SGDLS and CDR2 is YYNGEE. The CDR3 length is 15 residues. CDR3 residues: CASSVASVRGNEQFF. The DNA for the CDR3 is TGTGCCAGCAGCGTAGCCAGCGTGCGGGGCAATGAGCAGTTCTTC.

This clone was seen only once. V is TRBV12-3 or TRBV12-4 and J is TRBJ1-3; D is undetermined. Between the trimmed V and J ends, which lost 2 bases and 5 bases, there was a span of 7 bases. This CDR3 region has 13 residues. The DNA of the CDR3 is TGTGCCAGCAGTTTAACTCCCCGAAACACCATATATTTT. As protein: CASSLTPRNTIYF.

This sequence joins TRBV6-6 and TRBJ1-5; no clear D. V lost 2 bases and J lost 2, with 10 bases in between. Germline V CDR1 and CDR2: MNHNY, SVGAGI (reference sequence). CDR3 length equals 15 residues. The CDR3 DNA sequence: TGTGCCAGCAGTTACGCCGTCGGGGGCAATCAGCCCCAGCATTTT. Translation gives CASSYAVGGNQPQHF.

This chain links TRBV2 with TRBJ1-1, with TRBD1 as a possible D gene (6 bases). The ends were cut back, 3 bases at V and 4 bases at J, with 15 bases in the middle. CDR3 length equals 15 residues. Germline lookup yields CDR1 SNHLY and CDR2 FYNNEI. The chain's CDR3 is CASSDQGRVGTEAFF. As DNA, the CDR3 is TGTGCCAGCAGTGACCAGGGGCGCGTTGGCACTGAAGCTTTCTTT.

The CDR3 sequence is CASSRTVGGRNTEAFF. CDR3 sequence (DNA): TGTGCCAGCAGCCGGACAGTCGGGGGGAGGAACACTGAAGCTTTCTTT. The rearrangement joins TRBV11-2 to TRBJ1-1; possible D gene TRBD1, 6 bases. Trimming took 5 bases from V and 1 from J, leaving 17 bases between them. From germline, CDR1 is SGHAT and CDR2 FQNNGV. This CDR3 is 16 amino acids long.

The chain couples TRBV28 to TRBJ2-1; 9 bases map to TRBD2. Germline V gene lookup returns CDR1 MDHEN and CDR2 SYDVKM. V was clipped by 6 bases and J by 3 bases; unmatched bases: 18. The CDR3 is 19 amino acids. CDR3 protein: CASSRGQTAAGGYYNEQFF. The CDR3 region has the DNA TGTGCCAGCAGCCGGGGGCAGACAGCAGCGGGGGGTTACTACAATGAGCAGTTCTTC.

V usage is TRBV5-4 and J usage is TRBJ1-2, with D perhaps matching TRBD1 (5 bases). The germline gives CDR1 SGHNT, CDR2 YYREEE (reference sequence). The ends were cut back, 5 bases at V and 4 bases at J, with 18 bases in the middle. The CDR3 loop spans 15 amino acids. CDR3 nucleotide sequence: TGTGCCAGCAGAACGGGGGGGGTCCGGAGCTATGGCTACACCTTC. Amino acid sequence: CASRTGGVRSYGYTF.

The table lists this clone with a count of one. The chain has TRBV14 and TRBJ1-1, with D unclear. V gave up 4 bases and J gave up 5 bases, with 14 bases separating them. This CDR3 contains 14 residues. Germline assignment: CDR1 SGHDN and CDR2 FVKESK. This CDR3 reads CASSPTLARTEAFF. Here the CDR3 DNA reads TGTGCCAGCAGCCCCACCTTAGCACGGACTGAAGCTTTCTTT.

The chain couples TRBV28 to TRBJ1-5; 7 bases align to TRBD1. This CDR3 contains 15 residues. Trimming removed 11 bases from V and 0 bases from J; junction bases left unmatched: 10. The V gene's germline CDR1 is MDHEN and CDR2 SYDVKM. The CDR3 sequence is CAHRQGSYSNQPQHF. The CDR3 region has the DNA TGTGCCCATAGACAGGGTTCCTATAGCAATCAGCCCCAGCATTTT.

This clone was observed at least ten times. This chain joins TRBV2 and TRBJ1-1; TRBD1 matches 9 bases. J was trimmed by 7 bases and V by 5 bases; bases with no gene match: 14. Per the germline V gene, CDR1 is SNHLY and CDR2 is FYNNEI. The CDR3 length is 16 residues. CDR3 coding DNA: TGTGCCAGCAGTCAAACAGGGGGCATCCCGACTTTTGAAGCTTTCTTT. It yields the protein CASSQTGGIPTFEAFF.

This rearrangement joins TRBV11-2 to TRBJ2-3; 9 positions agree with TRBD2. The CDR3 extends over 17 amino acids. CDR1 is SGHAT and CDR2 is FQNNGV in the germline V gene. V shed 4 bases and J 3 bases; nucleotides not matched to a gene: 11. CDR3 residues: CASSSRLGLAATDTQYF. The CDR3 DNA reads TGTGCCAGCAGCTCAAGACTGGGACTAGCAGCAACAGATACGCAGTATTTT.

J is TRBJ2-4 and V is TRBV6-6; weak D call: TRBD2 (6 bases). CDR1 MNHNY and CDR2 SVGAGI come from the germline V gene (reference sequence). V was cut by 3 bases and J by 6 bases, with 12 bases left in between. The CDR3 has 14 amino acids. In nucleotides, the CDR3 is TGTGCCAGCAGTTATGGAGGGGTTGGAAACATTCAGTACTTC. Its translation is CASSYGGVGNIQYF.

The chain joins TRBV5-1 to TRBJ1-2; D possibly corresponds to TRBD1 (5 bases). Germline V gene lookup returns CDR1 SGHRS and CDR2 YFSETQ. CDR3 length: 13 amino acids. V was cut by 4 bases and J by 4 bases, with 11 bases left in between. CDR3 protein: CASSPGDSYGYTF. In nucleotides, the CDR3 is TGCGCCAGCAGCCCGGGGGATTCCTATGGCTACACCTTC.

The rearrangement uses TRBV4-2 and TRBJ2-1; 15 nucleotides line up with TRBD2. The CDR3 runs 18 residues. The J segment lost 9 bases and the V segment lost 1 base, leaving 10 bases of the junction unmatched. Germline lookup yields CDR1 LGHNA and CDR2 YNFKEQ. The CDR3 here is CASSQGMGTSGRSGEQFF. CDR3 coding DNA: TGTGCCAGCAGCCAAGGGATGGGGACTAGCGGGAGGAGCGGTGAGCAGTTCTTC.

This rearrangement joins TRBV30 to TRBJ1-1; possible D gene TRBD1, 5 bases. Germline V gene data show CDR1 as GTSNPN and CDR2 as SVGIG (reference sequence). The CDR3 is 14 residues long. V lost 1 base and J 3 bases, leaving 12 bases between the germline ends. This chain's CDR3 is CAWSDGGMYTEAFF. CDR3 nucleotide sequence: TGTGCCTGGAGTGACGGGGGAATGTACACTGAAGCTTTCTTT. Combining the CDR3 with reference TRBV30 and TRBJ1-1 gives the whole variable domain SQTIHQWPATLVQPVGSPLSLECTVEGTSNPNLYWYRQAAGRGLQLLFYSVGIGQISSEVPQNLSASRPQDRQFILSSKKLLLSDSGFYLCAWSDGGMYTEAFFGQGTRLTVV.

V gene TRBV12-5 combines with J gene TRBJ2-1, with 8 bases identical to TRBD2. CDR1 is LGHNT and CDR2 is FRNRAP in the germline V gene. This CDR3 region has 15 residues. J gave up 3 bases and V 0 bases, and 1 base lay outside the gene matches. The CDR3 reads CASGLVLAGYNEQFF. CDR3 DNA sequence: TGTGCTAGTGGTTTGGTCCTAGCGGGCTACAATGAGCAGTTCTTC.

The rearrangement links TRBV18 to TRBJ1-1; tentatively, D is TRBD1 (6 bases). This CDR3 region has 16 residues. The V and J ends lost 3 bases and 1 base respectively, with 15 bases between them. Germline V gene data show CDR1 as KGHSH and CDR2 as LQKENI. CDR3 coding DNA: TGTGCCAGCTCACCCGGTCACGTAGGGGGGAACACTGAAGCTTTCTTT. Translated, it gives CASSPGHVGGNTEAFF.